This TCR beta chain was captured by sequencing in a study of OX40 agonist ivuxolimab in advanced cancers. A word on this clone: Its target is not known.

Study conclusions and caveats: The authors also found low normalized T-cell clonal expansion in some nonresponders. Researchers did not establish what antigens the expanded peripheral T cells target. Dose levels from 0.1 to 3.0 mg/kg saw CD4+ and CD8+ blood T cells expand clonally by week 6.

Method: immunoSEQ multiplex PCR; TCRdb's copy keeps in-frame clones and lacks some. The sample carries about 80,000 clones, 70% to 90% recorded once. The CDR3 length is 14 residues. The V gene end was trimmed by 7 bases and the J gene end by 10 bases; junction bases not matched to a gene: 9. The V gene's germline CDR1 is MNHEY and CDR2 SVGAGI. Cycle 7 day 1, cycle 4 day 1, and baseline were the timepoints at which blood was sampled. The receptor was derived from an adult with an advanced solid tumor such as melanoma, head and neck, liver or kidney cancer. This sample comprised CD4+ or CD8+ T cells sorted from blood, obtained in a trial of the OX40 agonist ivuxolimab. V usage is TRBV6-5 and J usage is TRBJ1-6; 8 positions agree with TRBD1. The CDR3 sequence is CASTMTGVKSPLHF. The CDR3 nucleotides are TGTGCCAGCACCATGACAGGGGTTAAATCACCCCTCCACTTT.